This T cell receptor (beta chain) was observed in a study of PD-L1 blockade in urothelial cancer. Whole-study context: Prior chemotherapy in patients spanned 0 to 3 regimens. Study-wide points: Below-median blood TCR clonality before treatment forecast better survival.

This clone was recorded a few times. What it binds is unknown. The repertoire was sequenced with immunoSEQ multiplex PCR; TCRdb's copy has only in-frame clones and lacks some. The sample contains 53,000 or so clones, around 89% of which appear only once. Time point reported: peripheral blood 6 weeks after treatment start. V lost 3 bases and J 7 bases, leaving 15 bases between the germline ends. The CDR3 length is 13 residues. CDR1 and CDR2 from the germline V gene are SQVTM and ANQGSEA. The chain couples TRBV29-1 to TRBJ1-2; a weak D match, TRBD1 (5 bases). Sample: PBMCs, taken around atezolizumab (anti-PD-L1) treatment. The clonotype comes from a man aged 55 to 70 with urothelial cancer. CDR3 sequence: CSVDSQGWGGYTF. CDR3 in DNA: TGCAGCGTTGATTCCCAGGGATGGGGTGGCTACACCTTC.